These 18 T cell receptor beta chains share one sample of origin, sequenced in a study of blood T cell repertoires in COVID-19. Sequencing was performed with immunoSEQ multiplex PCR; in TCRdb, only in-frame clones are kept and a portion is missing. Here the sample spans 150,000 to 200,000 clones, almost 85% being singletons. Material for sequencing was PBMCs or T cells enriched from blood (not recorded which). These receptor sequences come from a man aged 50 to 60 who had recovered from COVID-19.

This chain joins TRBV5-1 and TRBJ2-3; the D gene is possibly TRBD1 (5 bases). The CDR3 contains 14 residues. Trimming cost V 0 bases and J 6 bases, with 11 bases left between them. Germline V gene lookup returns CDR1 SGHRS and CDR2 YFSETQ. CDR3 nucleotide sequence: TGCGCCAGCAGCTTGGGGGTGGCAGGGGATACGCAGTATTTT. As protein: CASSLGVAGDTQYF.

This clone has a single count. The rearrangement links TRBV6-5 to TRBJ2-7, with D unclear. V lost 4 bases to trimming and J lost 2 bases, with 12 bases between them. The CDR3 contains 14 residues. Germline V gene lookup returns CDR1 MNHEY and CDR2 SVGAGI. CDR3 bases: TGTGCCAGCAGTTCAAACAGTTTTCCCTACGAGCAGTACTTC. This sequence encodes CASSSNSFPYEQYF.

V usage is TRBV28 and J usage is TRBJ1-5; D is perhaps TRBD1 (6 bases). CDR1 is MDHEN, CDR2 SYDVKM, per germline. This CDR3 has 15 amino acids. V lost 3 bases and J lost 1, with 10 bases in between. As DNA, the CDR3 is TGTGCCAGCAGTTTTACAGGGTTGAGCAATCAGCCCCAGCATTTT. Protein product: CASSFTGLSNQPQHF.

This clone was counted between two and nine times. The V and J genes are TRBV15 and TRBJ2-1, with 10 bases lining up with TRBD2. This CDR3 is built from 18 residues. With 3 bases clipped from V and 3 bases from J, the junction kept 11 bases outside the gene matches. CDR1 and CDR2 from the germline V gene are LNHNV and YYDKDF (reference sequence). The chain's CDR3 is CATSRPSGLAAYYNEQFF. Written as DNA, the CDR3 is TGTGCCACCAGCAGGCCCTCAGGACTAGCGGCGTACTACAATGAGCAGTTCTTC.

This clone was observed a handful of times. The chain uses TRBV19 and TRBJ1-2; no clear D gene. Germline V lookup: CDR1 LNHDA, CDR2 SQIVND (reference sequence). The CDR3 length is 14 residues. V was trimmed by 6 bases and J by 0 bases, leaving 11 bases between them. CDR3 sequence reads: CASSPGSANYGYTF. The CDR3 bases are TGTGCCAGTAGCCCGGGGTCAGCTAACTATGGCTACACCTTC.

This clone has only one observation. The CDR3 bases are TGTGCCAGCAGCTTTTTGTCAACGGGGACAGGGTCCTTGGAGCAGTACTTC. This gives the protein CASSFLSTGTGSLEQYF. V and J are TRBV5-5 and TRBJ2-7, with TRBD1 matching 9 bases. The length of the CDR3 is 17 residues. Germline lookup yields CDR1 SGHKS and CDR2 YYEKEE (reference sequence). V lost 2 bases to trimming and J lost 7 bases; unmatched junction nucleotides: 16.

The V call is TRBV12-3 or TRBV12-4, the J call TRBJ1-1; D perhaps matches TRBD1 (5 bases). There are 11 residues in the CDR3. V lost 2 bases and J lost 11, with 9 bases in between. This CDR3 is CASSLWGEAFF. CDR3 in DNA: TGTGCCAGCAGTTTATGGGGGGAGGCTTTCTTT.

V is TRBV5-1 and J is TRBJ2-7; 9 nucleotides line up with TRBD1. Germline V CDR1 and CDR2: SGHRS, YFSETQ. CDR3 length equals 17 residues. The junction had 11 bases not matched to a gene; V was cut back by 0 bases and J by 4 bases. The CDR3 DNA reads TGCGCCAGCAGCTTGGACCACCGGGGACAGGGAAGTTACGAGCAGTACTTC. Protein product: CASSLDHRGQGSYEQYF.

The chain uses TRBV6-5 and TRBJ2-2; 8 bases fit TRBD1. The ends lost 2 bases at V and 4 bases at J; junction bases unmatched: 6. The CDR3 spans 16 residues. Germline values: CDR1 MNHEY, CDR2 SVGAGI. The CDR3 reads CASSYPDRVATGELFF. For the CDR3, the DNA is TGTGCCAGCAGTTACCCGGACAGGGTAGCCACCGGGGAGCTGTTTTTT.

The CDR3 nucleotides read TGTGCCAGTAGAAAGCAGGGGGTAAGGAACACTGAAGCTTTCTTT. As protein: CASRKQGVRNTEAFF. The chain carries TRBV19 and TRBJ1-1, with 7 bases fitting TRBD1. J was trimmed by 1 base and V by 6 bases; bases with no gene match: 8. Germline V CDR1 and CDR2: LNHDA, SQIVND (reference sequence). The CDR3 sequence is 15 residues long.

The chain combines TRBV10-2 with TRBJ2-2, with 7 bases aligning to TRBD2. The CDR3 is 16 amino acids. Looked up from germline, CDR1 is WSHSY and CDR2 is SAAADI. Trimming at V came to 7 bases and at J to 6 bases, leaving 14 bases not matched to a gene. Written as DNA, the CDR3 is TGCGCCAGCACGGGGGTTAGCGGGTTGTTGGCCGGGGAGCTGTTTTTT. Translating gives CASTGVSGLLAGELFF.

The chain's CDR3 is CASSAGGDGYTF. The CDR3, as DNA: TGTGCCAGCAGTGCAGGGGGCGATGGCTACACCTTC. This rearrangement joins TRBV2 to TRBJ1-2; 8 positions match TRBD1. Germline V gene lookup returns CDR1 SNHLY and CDR2 FYNNEI. The CDR3 contains 12 residues. V shed 4 bases, J shed 6 bases, and the junction held 1 base outside the gene matches. The complete variable domain, with remaining parts taken from reference TRBV2 and TRBJ1-2, reads EPEVTQTPSHQVTQMGQEVILRCVPISNHLYFYWYRQILGQKVEFLVSFYNNEISEKSEIFDDQFSVERPDGSNFTLKIRSTKLEDSAMYFCASSAGGDGYTFGSGTRLTVV.

The rearrangement links TRBV27 to TRBJ1-4; 10 bases agree with TRBD1. The ends lost 4 bases at V and 10 bases at J; junction bases unmatched: 6. Germline lookup yields CDR1 MNHEY and CDR2 SMNVEV (reference sequence). This CDR3 has 14 amino acids. The CDR3 region is CASSSWDRGGKLFF. The CDR3, as DNA: TGTGCCAGCAGTTCTTGGGACAGGGGTGGAAAACTGTTTTTT.

The genes are TRBV27 and TRBJ2-7; D call uncertain. Germline CDR1 and CDR2: MNHEY and SMNVEV (reference sequence). CDR3 length: 14 amino acids. V lost 10 bases, J lost 1 base, and 17 bases lay in between. The CDR3 region is CATQLHRTSYEQYF. CDR3 sequence (DNA): TGTGCCACACAGTTACACCGTACGTCCTACGAGCAGTACTTC.

The chain links TRBV7-8 to TRBJ2-3; 11 bases line up with TRBD2. Germline trimming cut 5 bases from V and 3 bases from J; bases unmatched to any gene: 1. This CDR3 region has 14 residues. The germline gives CDR1 SGHVS, CDR2 FQNEAQ. The chain's CDR3 is CASSRTSGTDTQYF. The CDR3 region has the DNA TGTGCCAGCAGCCGGACTAGCGGGACAGATACGCAGTATTTT.

The CDR3 is CASSVAGGAREKLFF. The CDR3 bases are TGTGCCAGCAGCGTCGCAGGGGGCGCAAGAGAAAAACTGTTTTTT. V is TRBV7-8 and J is TRBJ1-4, with 8 bases lining up with TRBD1. Germline loops: CDR1 SGHVS, CDR2 FQNEAQ. J was trimmed by 8 bases and V by 5 bases; bases with no gene match: 10. The CDR3 spans 15 residues. The whole variable domain, filled in from reference TRBV7-8 and TRBJ1-4, reads GAGVSQSPRYKVAKRGQDVALRCDPISGHVSLFWYQQALGQGPEFLTYFQNEAQLDKSGLPSDRFFAERPEGSVSTLKIQRTQQEDSAVYLCASSVAGGAREKLFFGSGTQLSVL.

The chain recombines TRBV2 with TRBJ2-7, with 10 bases aligning to TRBD1. J was trimmed by 1 base and V by 5 bases; bases with no gene match: 5. Germline V gives CDR1 SNHLY, CDR2 FYNNEI. This CDR3 is built from 15 residues. CDR3 protein: CASSITDRGSYEQYF. CDR3 bases: TGTGCCAGCAGTATAACGGACAGGGGGTCCTACGAGCAGTACTTC.

The CDR3 sequence is CASSLGTGGTGELFF. In DNA form, the CDR3 reads TGTGCCAGCAGCCTCGGGACAGGGGGCACCGGGGAGCTGTTTTTT. V gene TRBV6-5 combines with J gene TRBJ2-2, with 11 bases identical to TRBD1. V lost 6 bases, J lost 4 bases, and 4 bases stayed unmatched. CDR1 is MNHEY, CDR2 SVGAGI, per germline. CDR3 size: 15 residues.